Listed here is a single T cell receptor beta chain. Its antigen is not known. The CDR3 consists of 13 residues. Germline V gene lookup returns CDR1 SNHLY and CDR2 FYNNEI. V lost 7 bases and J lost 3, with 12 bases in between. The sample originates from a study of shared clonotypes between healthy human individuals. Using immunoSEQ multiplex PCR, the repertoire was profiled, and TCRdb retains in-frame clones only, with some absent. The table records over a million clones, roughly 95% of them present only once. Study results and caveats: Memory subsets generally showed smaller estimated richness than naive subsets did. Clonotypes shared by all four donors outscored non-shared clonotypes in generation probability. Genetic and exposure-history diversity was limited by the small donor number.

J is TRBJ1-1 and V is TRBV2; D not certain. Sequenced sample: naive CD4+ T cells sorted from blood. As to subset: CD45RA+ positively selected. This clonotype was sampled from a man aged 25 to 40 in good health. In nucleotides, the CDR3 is TGTGCCAGCATCCGCCCGCGGTACACTGAAGCTTTCTTT. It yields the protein CASIRPRYTEAFF.